These 17 T cell receptor beta chains share one sample of origin, sequenced in a study of response to subunit inactivated influenza vaccine. TCRdb reprocessed the RT-PCR reads via MiXCR and lists one record per CDR3 protein. The top ten clones hold 7.8% of a sample with almost 250,000 distinct CDR3 sequences, 12% of them seen once. Sequencing used non-naive T cells sorted from PBMCs, obtained about 14 days before vaccination. The receptors here all came from a man aged 50 to 60 who received an inactivated influenza vaccine.

The chain carries TRBV4-2 and TRBJ2-2; no firm D call. Trimming left V 4 bases short and J 6 bases short, with 12 bases between. The CDR3 covers 14 residues. Germline loops: CDR1 LGHNA, CDR2 YNFKEQ. The chain's CDR3 is CASSPDKFSGELFF. Written as DNA, the CDR3 is TGTGCCAGCAGCCCCGACAAGTTTTCCGGGGAGCTGTTTTTT.

This clonotype was observed a few times. The rearrangement joins TRBV30 to TRBJ1-2; no clear D gene. This CDR3 is built from 14 residues. V was trimmed by 0 bases and J by 0 bases, leaving 8 bases between them. Germline loops: CDR1 GTSNPN, CDR2 SVGIG (reference sequence). CDR3 DNA: TGTGCCTGGAGTGTTCTCAGACCTAACTATGGCTACACCTTC. This codes for CAWSVLRPNYGYTF.

This clonotype was observed a handful of times. The V and J genes are TRBV15 and TRBJ1-1, with D maybe TRBD1 (6 bases). Germline CDR1 reads LNHNV; CDR2 reads YYDKDF (reference sequence). The CDR3 loop spans 14 amino acids. V lost 0 bases and J 4 bases, leaving 9 bases between the germline ends. CDR3 in amino acids: CATSRERGPTEAFF. CDR3 coding DNA: TGTGCCACCAGCAGAGAGCGGGGGCCCACTGAAGCTTTCTTT.

In this sample, this clonotype turned up a few times. The rearrangement links TRBV21-1 to TRBJ2-1; the table's D call, TRBD2, has no DNA check behind it. TRBV21-1 is a pseudogene segment. This CDR3 comprises 19 residues. The CDR3 region is CASNERGRERRGAYNEQFF. In DNA form, the CDR3 reads TGTGCCAGCAACGAAAGAGGTCGGGAGCGGAGGGGGGCTTACAATGAGCAGTTCTTC.

This clonotype has a count of ten or more. The chain joins TRBV19 to TRBJ2-7, with TRBD1 matching over 7 bases. Germline assignment: CDR1 LNHDA and CDR2 SQIVND (reference sequence). After removal of 6 bases from V and 3 bases from J, the junction contained 8 bases not matched to a gene. The length of the CDR3 is 14 residues. The CDR3 region is CASSPGQTNYEQYF. DNA of the CDR3: TGTGCCAGTAGCCCGGGACAGACCAACTACGAGCAGTACTTC.

This clonotype has ten or more counts. The rearrangement uses TRBV20-1 and TRBJ1-1; D uncertain. Looked up from germline, CDR1 is DFQATT and CDR2 is SNEGSKA (reference sequence). The CDR3 totals 13 residues. Trimming shortened V by 3 bases and J by 0 bases, and 8 bases separated the two germline ends. The CDR3 nucleotides read TGCAGTGCTAGTTTTATACTGAACACTGAAGCTTTCTTT. Its translation: CSASFILNTEAFF.

This clonotype was observed a few times. V is TRBV27 and J is TRBJ1-3; the D is unclear. Germline V gene data show CDR1 as MNHEY and CDR2 as SMNVEV (reference sequence). The V end lost 2 bases, the J end lost 0 bases, and 8 bases lay between the germline ends. The CDR3 has 15 residues. CDR3 nucleotide sequence: TGTGCCAGCAGTTTAAGTCACTTCTCTGGAAACACCATATATTTT. This translates into CASSLSHFSGNTIYF.

This clonotype was picked up a small number of times. V and J are TRBV7-8 and TRBJ2-1; D possibly uses TRBD1 or TRBD2 (5 bases each). V was pared by 5 bases and J by 5 bases, with 16 bases between. CDR1 is SGHVS and CDR2 is FQNEAQ in the germline V gene. This CDR3 region has 15 residues. The CDR3 sequence: CASSPRVGVNNEQFF. The CDR3, as DNA: TGTGCCAGCAGCCCCCGGGTGGGGGTAAACAATGAGCAGTTCTTC. Full variable domain (outside the CDR3, taken from reference TRBV7-8 and TRBJ2-1): GAGVSQSPRYKVAKRGQDVALRCDPISGHVSLFWYQQALGQGPEFLTYFQNEAQLDKSGLPSDRFFAERPEGSVSTLKIQRTQQEDSAVYLCASSPRVGVNNEQFFGPGTRLTVL.

This sequence joins TRBV7-2 and TRBJ1-4, with a tentative D call TRBD1 (6 bases). The CDR3 has 13 amino acids. Trimming took off 2 bases at V and 8 bases at J, with 9 bases between the two ends. Germline CDR1 SGHTA, CDR2 FQGNSA. The CDR3 region has the DNA TGTGCCAGCAGCTTAACGCAGGGGGAAAAACTGTTTTTT. It specifies CASSLTQGEKLFF.

This chain connects TRBV20-1 to TRBJ1-2; D might be TRBD1 (5 bases). The V and J ends lost 2 bases and 2 bases respectively, with 12 bases between them. CDR3 size: 14 residues. Germline V CDR1 and CDR2: DFQATT, SNEGSKA (reference sequence). The CDR3 DNA reads TGCAGTGCTAGACCCCTCGACAGCAACTATGGCTACACCTTC. Translating gives CSARPLDSNYGYTF.

The V call is TRBV4-1, the J call TRBJ2-2; TRBD1 matches 10 bases. V lost 3 bases and J lost 5; bases outside the gene matches: 3. There are 15 residues in the CDR3. Germline V gives CDR1 MGHRA, CDR2 YSYEKL. CDR3 in amino acids: CASSQGTGETGELFF. In nucleotides, the CDR3 is TGCGCCAGCAGCCAGGGGACAGGGGAAACCGGGGAGCTGTTTTTT.

The chain couples TRBV5-5 to TRBJ2-1; 10 bases agree with TRBD2. With V trimmed by 0 bases and J by 4 bases, 1 base remained unmatched. This CDR3 has 15 residues. CDR1 and CDR2 from the germline V gene are SGHKS and YYEKEE (reference sequence). The CDR3: CASSLEAGGYNEQFF. For the CDR3, the DNA is TGTGCCAGCAGCTTGGAAGCGGGGGGGTACAATGAGCAGTTCTTC.

The chain has TRBV6-1 and TRBJ2-3, with 9 bases identical to TRBD1. V was clipped by 7 bases and J by 4 bases; unmatched bases: 9. The CDR3 has 15 residues. The germline CDR1 and CDR2 sequences are MNHNS and SASEGT. DNA of the CDR3: TGTGCCAGCAACTACGGGGGACAGGGCTCAGATACGCAGTATTTT. Translating gives CASNYGGQGSDTQYF.

About this clonotype: An end of the junction differs from the germline gene, which may be a read error. This chain joins TRBV4-1 and TRBJ2-1; unclear D gene. The germline V gene encodes CDR1 MGHRA and CDR2 YSYEKL. There are 13 residues in the CDR3. This CDR3 is CAMSPGLYNEQFF. CDR3 in DNA: TGTGCCATGAGCCCCGGGCTATACAATGAGCAGTTCTTC.

This clonotype was picked up a small number of times. This chain connects TRBV2 to TRBJ1-1, with no clear D. V was clipped by 5 bases and J by 0 bases, with 7 bases between them. CDR1 and CDR2 (germline): SNHLY, FYNNEI. The length of the CDR3 is 13 residues. The CDR3 region is CASSPTLNTEAFF. CDR3 sequence (DNA): TGTGCCAGCAGTCCGACATTGAACACTGAAGCTTTCTTT.

This clonotype was counted between two and nine times. The gene calls are TRBV14 and TRBJ2-2; D perhaps matches TRBD1 (6 bases). Deletions cut 5 bases from V and 6 bases from J, with 10 bases between. Germline CDR1 reads SGHDN; CDR2 reads FVKESK. The length of the CDR3 is 13 residues. CDR3 amino acids: CASSFRTAGELFF. CDR3 nucleotide sequence: TGTGCCAGCAGCTTTCGGACAGCCGGGGAGCTGTTTTTT.

This clonotype has ten or more counts. This sequence joins TRBV27 and TRBJ1-6; 7 bases fit TRBD1. Germline V gene lookup returns CDR1 MNHEY and CDR2 SMNVEV (reference sequence). V was clipped by 5 bases and J by 7 bases; unmatched bases: 8. This CDR3 spans 15 amino acids. The CDR3 region has the DNA TGTGCCAGCAGTCCCGACAGGGTTCGCAATTCACCCCTCCACTTT. Translating it yields CASSPDRVRNSPLHF.